This T cell receptor beta chain was captured in a study of beta chain features in type 1 diabetes. Findings and limits, study-wide: Patients with Type 1 diabetes showed moderately but significantly shorter TCRB CDR3s in all four CD4+ subsets.

The V end lost 6 bases, the J end lost 3 bases, and 14 bases lay between the germline ends. The germline V gene has CDR1 SNHLY and CDR2 FYNNEI. This CDR3 contains 14 residues. Regarding this clone: Its specificity is unknown.

The study reverse transcribed the entire isolated RNA, so it sequenced expressed TCRB transcripts. Some clones are missing from TCRdb's copy, which holds only in-frame ones; the method was immunoSEQ multiplex PCR. The table has approximately 360,000 clones, roughly 12% seen once. Source material: naive CD4+ T cells from blood. The receptor was isolated from a young woman with type 1 diabetes. The chain uses TRBV2 and TRBJ1-1; a possible D gene is TRBD1 (6 bases). The CDR3 sequence is CASSRTEGDTEAFF. CDR3 bases: TGTGCCAGCAGCAGGACAGAGGGGGACACTGAAGCTTTCTTT.